Below are 3 T cell receptor beta chains sequenced from a single sample in a study of OX40 agonist ivuxolimab in advanced cancers. Some clones are missing from TCRdb's copy, which holds only in-frame ones; the method was immunoSEQ multiplex PCR. The sample lists 54,000 or so clones; 75% to 90% were seen once. The sample was CD4+ or CD8+ T cells sorted from blood, taken in a trial of the OX40 agonist ivuxolimab. Source of these receptors: an adult with an advanced solid tumor such as melanoma, head and neck, liver or kidney cancer.

This sequence joins TRBV29-1 and TRBJ2-1; no definite D call. Trimming shortened V by 5 bases and J by 0 bases, and 11 bases separated the two germline ends. Germline CDR1 SQVTM, CDR2 ANQGSEA. The CDR3 runs 14 residues. The CDR3 sequence: CSVRPTSSYNEQFF. Written as DNA, the CDR3 is TGCAGCGTTAGACCGACCAGCTCCTACAATGAGCAGTTCTTC.

This clone was seen a single time. In nucleotides, the CDR3 is TGTGCCAGCAGCCAAGATAGGCGGGTGGTCGAGCAGTTCTTC. Translated: CASSQDRRVVEQFF. V is TRBV4-2 and J is TRBJ2-1; TRBD2 is a possible D gene (5 bases). The ends were cut back, 0 bases at V and 10 bases at J, with 13 bases in the middle. The germline CDR1 and CDR2 sequences are LGHNA and YNFKEQ. The CDR3 is 14 residues long.

Concerning this clone itself: The junction departs from the called germline gene at one end, perhaps through a read error. The chain combines TRBV7-2 with TRBJ2-1, with 8 bases fitting TRBD2. Germline V CDR1 and CDR2: SGHTA, FQGNSA. CDR3 length: 16 residues. The CDR3, as DNA: TGTGCCAGCAGCTCTCGACGCGGGAGGAGGTACAATGAGCAATTCTTC. It encodes CASSSRRGRRYNEQFF.